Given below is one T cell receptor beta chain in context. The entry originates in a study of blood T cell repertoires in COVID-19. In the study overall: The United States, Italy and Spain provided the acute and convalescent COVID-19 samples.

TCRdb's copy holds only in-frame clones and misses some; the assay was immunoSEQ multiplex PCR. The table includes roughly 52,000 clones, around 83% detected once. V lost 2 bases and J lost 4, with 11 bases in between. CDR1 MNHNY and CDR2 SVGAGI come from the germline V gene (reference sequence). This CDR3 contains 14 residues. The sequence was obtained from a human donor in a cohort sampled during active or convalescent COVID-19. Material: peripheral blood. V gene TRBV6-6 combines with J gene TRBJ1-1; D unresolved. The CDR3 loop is CASSYQEVGTEAFF. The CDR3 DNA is TGTGCCAGCAGTTACCAGGAGGTGGGCACTGAAGCTTTCTTT.